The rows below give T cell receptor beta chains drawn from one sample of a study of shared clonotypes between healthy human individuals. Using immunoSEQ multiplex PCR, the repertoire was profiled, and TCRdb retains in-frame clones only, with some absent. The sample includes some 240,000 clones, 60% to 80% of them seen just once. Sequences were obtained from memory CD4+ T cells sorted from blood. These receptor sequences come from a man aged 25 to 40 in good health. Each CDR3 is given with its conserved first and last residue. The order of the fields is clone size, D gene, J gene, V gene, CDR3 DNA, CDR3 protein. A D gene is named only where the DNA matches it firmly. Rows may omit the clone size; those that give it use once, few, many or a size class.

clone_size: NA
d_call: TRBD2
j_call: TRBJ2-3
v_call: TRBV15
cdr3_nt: TGTGCCACCAGCAGAGCCGGGGGGGCAGATACGCAGTATTTT
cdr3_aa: CATSRAGGADTQYF

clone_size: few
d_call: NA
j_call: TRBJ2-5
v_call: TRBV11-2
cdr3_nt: TGTGCCAGCGGGTGGTCGGTGACCCAGTACTTC
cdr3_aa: CASGWSVTQYF

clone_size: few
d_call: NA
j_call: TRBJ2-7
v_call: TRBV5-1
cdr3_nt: TGCGCCAGCAGCCGCGGGGCGACTGTCATCGAGCAGTACTTC
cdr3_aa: CASSRGATVIEQYF

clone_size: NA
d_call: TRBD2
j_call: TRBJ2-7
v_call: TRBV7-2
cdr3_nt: TGTGCCAGCAGCTTAGGACTAGCAATCTACGAGCAGTACTTC
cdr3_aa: CASSLGLAIYEQYF

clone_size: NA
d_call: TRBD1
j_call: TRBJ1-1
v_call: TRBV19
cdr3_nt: TGTGCCAGTACCTTGATCGGACAGGGAAACACTGAAGCTTTCTTT
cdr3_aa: CASTLIGQGNTEAFF

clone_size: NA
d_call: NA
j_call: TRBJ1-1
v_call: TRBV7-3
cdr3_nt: TGTGCCAGCAGCTTAAAGTATACATCTGAAGCTTTCTTT
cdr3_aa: CASSLKYTSEAFF

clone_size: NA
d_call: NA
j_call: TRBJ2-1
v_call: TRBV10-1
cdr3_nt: TGCGCCAGCAGTGAGCCCGGTCAGGGGAAGGATGAGCAGTTCTTC
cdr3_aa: CASSEPGQGKDEQFF

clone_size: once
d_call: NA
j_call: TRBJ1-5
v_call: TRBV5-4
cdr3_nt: TGTGCCAGCAGCCCCTCTTCTCAGGGGAGCAATCAGCCCCAGCATTTT
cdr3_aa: CASSPSSQGSNQPQHF

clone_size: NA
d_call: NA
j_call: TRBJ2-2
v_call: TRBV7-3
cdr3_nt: TGTGCCAGCAGCCCAAACACCGGGGAGCTGTTTTTT
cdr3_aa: CASSPNTGELFF

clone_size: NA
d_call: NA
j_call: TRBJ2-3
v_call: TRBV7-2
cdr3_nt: TGTGCCAGCAGCTTAGCGAGGGACACAGATACGCAGTATTTT
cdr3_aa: CASSLARDTDTQYF

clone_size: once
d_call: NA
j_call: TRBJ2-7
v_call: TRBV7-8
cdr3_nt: TGTGCCAGCAGCTCCGATGCGGGCGTCTCCTACGAGCAGTACTTC
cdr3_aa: CASSSDAGVSYEQYF

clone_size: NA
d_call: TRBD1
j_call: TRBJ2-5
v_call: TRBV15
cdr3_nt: TGTGCCACCAGCGGATACAGGGGCCAGGAGACCCAGTACTTC
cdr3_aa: CATSGYRGQETQYF

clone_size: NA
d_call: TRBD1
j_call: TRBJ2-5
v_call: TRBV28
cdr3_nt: TGTGCCAGCAGCCTACAGGGGGCCCACCAAGAGACCCAGTACTTC
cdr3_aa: CASSLQGAHQETQYF

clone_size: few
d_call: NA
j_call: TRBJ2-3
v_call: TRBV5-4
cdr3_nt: TGTGCCAGCAGCCCGTCGAAGATCACAGATACGCAGTATTTT
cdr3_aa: CASSPSKITDTQYF

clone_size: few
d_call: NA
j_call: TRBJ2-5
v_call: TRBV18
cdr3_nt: TGTGCCAGCTCGGAACAAGAGACCCAGTACTTC
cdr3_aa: CASSEQETQYF

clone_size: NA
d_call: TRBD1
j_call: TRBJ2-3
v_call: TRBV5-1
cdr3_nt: TGCGCCAGCAGCCTACAGGGGTTCGCAGATACGCAGTATTTT
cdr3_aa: CASSLQGFADTQYF

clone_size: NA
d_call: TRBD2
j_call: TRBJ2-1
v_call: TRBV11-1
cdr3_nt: TGTGCCAGCAGCTTACGGGGGGGTCAGATAAGGGATGAGCAGTTCTTC
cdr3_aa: CASSLRGGQIRDEQFF

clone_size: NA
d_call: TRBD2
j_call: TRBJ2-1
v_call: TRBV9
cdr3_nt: TGTGCCAGCAGCGTTCTAGCGGTGCCATACAATGAGCAGTTCTTC
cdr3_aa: CASSVLAVPYNEQFF

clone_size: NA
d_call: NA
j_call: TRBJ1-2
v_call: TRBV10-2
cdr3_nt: TGCGCCAGCAGTGAATTGGGGACAATCTATGGCTACACCTTC
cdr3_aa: CASSELGTIYGYTF

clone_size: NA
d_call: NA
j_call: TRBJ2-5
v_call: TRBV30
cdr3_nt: TGTGCCTGGAGTCCCGGCGGGACCCAGTACTTC
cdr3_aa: CAWSPGGTQYF

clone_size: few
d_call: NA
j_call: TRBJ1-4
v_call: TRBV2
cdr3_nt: TGTGCCAGCATGAGGGCAGTCGCTTCCAATGAAAAACTGTTTTTT
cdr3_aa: CASMRAVASNEKLFF

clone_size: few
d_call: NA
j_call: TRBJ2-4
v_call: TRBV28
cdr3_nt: TGTGCCAGCAGTTCTCTAGCCAAAAACATTCAGTACTTC
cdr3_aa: CASSSLAKNIQYF

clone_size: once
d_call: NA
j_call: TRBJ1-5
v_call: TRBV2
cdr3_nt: TGTGCCAGCAGTGATATGGGCAGAAATACGCGAAATCAGCCCCAGCATTTT
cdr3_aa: CASSDMGRNTRNQPQHF

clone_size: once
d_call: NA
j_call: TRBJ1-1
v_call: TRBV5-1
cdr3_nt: TGCGCCAGCAGCTTAACAGGGACCACTGAAGCTTTCTTT
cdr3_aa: CASSLTGTTEAFF

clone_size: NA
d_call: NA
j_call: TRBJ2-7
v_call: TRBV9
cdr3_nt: TGTGCCAGCAGCGTAGCTGGTAGCAAGAGCTACGAGCAGTACTTC
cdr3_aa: CASSVAGSKSYEQYF

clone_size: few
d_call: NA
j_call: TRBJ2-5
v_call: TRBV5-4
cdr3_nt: TGTGCCAGCAGCCACCAGACGAACCAAGAGACCCAGTACTTC
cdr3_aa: CASSHQTNQETQYF

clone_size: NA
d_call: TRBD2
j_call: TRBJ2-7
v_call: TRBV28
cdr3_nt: TGTGCCAGCAGTTTAGCGGGAGGCTTACACGAGCAGTACTTC
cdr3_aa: CASSLAGGLHEQYF

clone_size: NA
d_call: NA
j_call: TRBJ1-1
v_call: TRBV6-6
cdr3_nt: TGTGCCAGCAGTCCCTATATTAAGAACACTGAAGCTTTCTTT
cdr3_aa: CASSPYIKNTEAFF

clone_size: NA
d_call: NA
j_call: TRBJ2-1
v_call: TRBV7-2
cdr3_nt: TGTGCCAGCAGCTTAGCGGCGGGGAGCGGAGACGAGCAGTTCTTC
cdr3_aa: CASSLAAGSGDEQFF

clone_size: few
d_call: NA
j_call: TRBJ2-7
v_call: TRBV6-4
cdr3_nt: TGTGCCAGCACTAGCGTTAAAGGCCGCTCCTACGAGCAGTACTTC
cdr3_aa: CASTSVKGRSYEQYF

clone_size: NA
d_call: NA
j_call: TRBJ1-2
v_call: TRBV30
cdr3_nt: TGTGCCTGGAGTCCGGGGGGCCGCCAAGCCCATGGCTACACCTTC
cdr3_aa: CAWSPGGRQAHGYTF

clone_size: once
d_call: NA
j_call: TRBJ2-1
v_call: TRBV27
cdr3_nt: TGTGCCAGCAGTTGGATGGCTCAGGGGTACAATGAGCAGTTCTTC
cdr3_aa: CASSWMAQGYNEQFF

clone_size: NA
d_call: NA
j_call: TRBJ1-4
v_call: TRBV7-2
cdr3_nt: TGTGCCAGCAGCACCCGAGAAAAACTGTTTTTT
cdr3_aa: CASSTREKLFF

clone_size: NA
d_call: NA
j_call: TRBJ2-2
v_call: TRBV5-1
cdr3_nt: TGCGCCAGCAGCTTTGGACAGGGGGAGCTGTTTTTT
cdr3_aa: CASSFGQGELFF

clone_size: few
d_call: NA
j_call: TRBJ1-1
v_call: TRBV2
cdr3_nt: TGTGCCAGCAGTGAATCTTGGGGGAACACTGAAGCTTTCTTT
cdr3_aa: CASSESWGNTEAFF

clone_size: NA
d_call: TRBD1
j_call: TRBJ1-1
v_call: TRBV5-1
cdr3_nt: TGCGCCAGCAGCTCCTCAGGGGGACTTACTGAAGCTTTCTTT
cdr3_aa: CASSSSGGLTEAFF

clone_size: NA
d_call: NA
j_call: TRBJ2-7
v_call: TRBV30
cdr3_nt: TGTGCCTGGGGTAGGGTCGGCCGCGAGCAGTACTTC
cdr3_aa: CAWGRVGREQYF